This T cell receptor beta chain originates from a study of spatial heterogeneity in lung cancer. Study-wide results and caveats: Tumors with more nonsynonymous mutations had more expanded intratumoral alpha and beta TCRs.

Time point here: sample taken at primary tumor resection. Samples were obtained from some 72 donors, all untreated early-stage non-small cell lung cancer patients. TCRdb ran MiXCR on the 5' RACE reads and lists one entry per CDR3 protein. The table shows more than 10,000 distinct CDR3 sequences, with 5% to 6.5% occurring only once. This clonotype showed up many times. The antigen remains unidentified. V lost 6 bases, J lost 0 bases, and 19 bases lay in between. Germline assignment: CDR1 DFQATT and CDR2 SNEGSKA (reference sequence). The CDR3 consists of 16 residues. The chain couples TRBV20-1 to TRBJ2-3; D is perhaps TRBD2 (5 bases). The sequencing used lung tumor tissue, collected at surgery. The TCR originated in a male donor with early-stage non-small cell lung cancer. The CDR3 DNA reads TGCAGTGCCATTAACCCGAGGGTCCCTAGCACAGATACGCAGTATTTT. Encoded protein: CSAINPRVPSTDTQYF.